The 4 T cell receptor beta chains below were found in one sample sequenced in a study of molecular identifiers for immune sequencing clone quantification. Each CDR3 protein is one row after TCRdb ran MiXCR on the PCR reads. The data show roughly 630,000 distinct CDR3 sequences, approximately 24% seen once. The sequencing sample was made of naive CD8+ T cells from blood, with Jurkat cell RNA spiked in. Sample subset: FACS-sorted CD8+CD4-CCR7+CD45RA+ naive T cells. Receptors were obtained from a human donor in good health. Some libraries in this study had Jurkat cell RNA spiked in.

Worth noting for this clonotype: A much larger clone lies one base from this, so it may be a read error. This sequence joins TRBV4-1 and TRBJ1-4; TRBD1 matches 8 bases. Germline CDR1 reads MGHRA; CDR2 reads YSYEKL. CDR3 length: 15 residues. V was clipped by 5 bases and J by 7 bases; unmatched bases: 9. The CDR3 nucleotides read TGCGCCAGCAGCACGTCGACAGGGGTATCTGAAAAACTGTTTTTT. This sequence encodes CASSTSTGVSEKLFF.

With respect to this clonotype: This could be a read error, since a much larger clone is one nucleotide away. The V and J genes are TRBV5-1 and TRBJ2-7; D may be TRBD1 (6 bases). CDR1 is SGHRS, CDR2 YFSETQ, per germline. The CDR3 is 14 residues long. The V end lost 3 bases, the J end lost 3 bases, and 13 bases lay between the germline ends. CDR3 sequence (DNA): TGCGCCAGCAGCTACCGGGACAACAACTACGAGCAGTACTTC. Its protein is CASSYRDNNYEQYF.

The chain couples TRBV9 to TRBJ1-1; no clear D. V was clipped by 2 bases and J by 3 bases, with 8 bases between them. This CDR3 region has 13 residues. Germline loops: CDR1 SGDLS, CDR2 YYNGEE. The CDR3 DNA sequence: TGTGCCAGCAGCGTTAGGGAAGACACTGAAGCTTTCTTT. Protein sequence: CASSVREDTEAFF.

This clonotype came up a few times. The chain is built from TRBV20-1 and TRBJ1-1; D remains unclear. The germline V gene has CDR1 DFQATT and CDR2 SNEGSKA (reference sequence). This CDR3 is 13 amino acids long. V lost 3 bases, J lost 1 base, and 9 bases lay in between. CDR3 sequence (DNA): TGCAGTGCTAGTGTCGGCGGGAACACTGAAGCTTTCTTT. Its protein product is CSASVGGNTEAFF.